What follows is one T cell receptor beta chain and its context. There are 14 residues in the CDR3. In germline, CDR1 is KGHSH, CDR2 LQKENI. V lost 5 bases and J lost 5; bases outside the gene matches: 6. This sample is part of a study of blood T cell repertoires in COVID-19. Profiled with immunoSEQ multiplex PCR; TCRdb holds only in-frame clones, not every one. The sample contains around 240,000 clones, around 88% of which appear only once. The TCR comes from a woman aged 45-60 years who had recovered from COVID-19. Sequencing was done on a sample of PBMCs or T cells enriched from blood (not recorded which). The chain carries TRBV18 and TRBJ1-5, with TRBD1 matching over 7 bases. CDR3 sequence: CASSSRDSYQPQHF. CDR3 DNA sequence: TGTGCCAGCTCATCGCGGGACAGCTATCAGCCCCAGCATTTT.